This T cell receptor (beta chain) was sequenced for a study of blood T cell repertoires in COVID-19. About the study: Some COVID-19 samples were acute and others convalescent; all came from the United States, Italy and Spain. Sample material is recorded as cDNA or gDNA derived from T cells, B-cell-depleted T cells, or PBMCs.

In the original analysis: How many nucleated cells were present was estimated from reference gene primer amplification. Sequenced by immunoSEQ multiplex PCR; TCRdb stores in-frame clones only, minus some. V and J calls and clone size follow that table, whereas D and trimming were derived from the DNA. The repertoire holds about 260,000 clones, 84% seen once, with less than 5% in the top ten. V lost 0 bases and J lost 5; bases outside the gene matches: 11. The CDR3 extends over 17 amino acids. Germline CDR1 ENHRY, CDR2 SYGVKD. This clonotype originated in a man aged 55 to 70 with acute or convalescent COVID-19. The sequenced material came from peripheral blood. J is TRBJ1-2 and V is TRBV10-3; 8 bases agree with TRBD1. The CDR3 bases are TGTGCCATCAGTGAGTCGGAGGGGGCAGGGGGCGATTATGGCTACACCTTC. Its protein product is CAISESEGAGGDYGYTF.